The 32 T cell receptor beta chains reported below all come from one sample, sequenced in a study of blood T cell repertoires in COVID-19 (dated by TCRdb to the early 2020s). The library relied on the immunoSEQ multiplex PCR assay. Sourced from immuneACCESS, this table was stored by TCRdb with only in-frame sequences that have V and J called. A share of the clones is absent; for the studies checked, an unresolved V gene accounts for under half, and the remainder has no known explanation. The sample has about 160,000 clones on record, around 83% of them singletons. The top ten hold 3.5% to 4% of the sample. Sequencing input: PBMCs or T cells enriched from blood (not recorded which). These receptors all stem from a woman between 45 and 65 years old in a cohort exposed to, infected with or recovered from COVID-19 (not recorded which).

About this clone: Additional DNA sequences in this sample encode the identical CDR3. The chain couples TRBV11-2 to TRBJ2-1; 9 positions agree with TRBD2. V gave up 3 bases and J gave up 9 bases; unmatched junction bases: 6. Germline values: CDR1 SGHAT, CDR2 FQNNGV. This CDR3 spans 14 amino acids. The CDR3, as DNA: TGTGCCAGCAGCTTGGAGGCGGGAGGGCGTGAGCAGTTCTTC. This codes for CASSLEAGGREQFF.

The rearrangement links TRBV3-1 (or the pseudogene TRBV3-2) to TRBJ2-5, with 9 bases fitting TRBD2. This CDR3 is 16 amino acids long. Germline CDR1 is LGHDT and CDR2 is YNNKEL (reference sequence). J was trimmed by 4 bases and V by 3 bases; bases with no gene match: 9. CDR3 protein: CASSQGVAGEGETQYF. The DNA for the CDR3 is TGTGCCAGCAGCCAGGGGGTAGCGGGAGAGGGAGAGACCCAGTACTTC.

The chain uses TRBV30 and TRBJ1-5; D unresolved. The germline V and J ends were trimmed by 4 bases and 5 bases, with 15 bases remaining between them. This CDR3 contains 14 residues. The germline gives CDR1 GTSNPN, CDR2 SVGIG (reference sequence). CDR3 bases: TGTGCCTGGACCCCGACGGGAGGGCATCAGCCCCAGCATTTT. As protein: CAWTPTGGHQPQHF.

This rearrangement joins TRBV15 to TRBJ2-7; tentative D call: TRBD1 (7 bases). Per the germline V gene, CDR1 is LNHNV and CDR2 is YYDKDF (reference sequence). The CDR3 extends over 14 amino acids. Trimming took 0 bases from V and 3 from J, leaving 9 bases between them. This CDR3 reads CATSRDQGGYEQYF. The CDR3 DNA is TGTGCCACCAGCAGAGATCAGGGGGGCTACGAGCAGTACTTC.

The chain uses TRBV29-1 and TRBJ1-1; 10 bases are a match to TRBD1. V lost 7 bases to trimming and J lost 1 base; unmatched junction nucleotides: 9. The CDR3 is 15 amino acids. In germline, CDR1 is SQVTM, CDR2 ANQGSEA. The CDR3 nucleotides read TGCAGCGGCAAAGGGACAGGGGAAAGGAACACTGAAGCTTTCTTT. Residues: CSGKGTGERNTEAFF.

The chain is built from TRBV3-1 (or the pseudogene TRBV3-2) and TRBJ1-2; D perhaps matches TRBD1 (5 bases). Germline V gene data show CDR1 as LGHDT and CDR2 as YNNKEL (reference sequence). This CDR3 has 14 amino acids. V gave up 0 bases and J gave up 8 bases, with 13 bases separating them. Here the CDR3 DNA reads TGTGCCAGCAGCCAAGATCCCCAGGGCCTCGGCTACACCTTC. Translation gives CASSQDPQGLGYTF.

This clone was detected only a few times. The chain couples TRBV18 to TRBJ1-1, with D possibly TRBD1 on 5 matching bases. V lost 5 bases and J 3 bases, leaving 16 bases between the germline ends. CDR1 is KGHSH, CDR2 LQKENI, per germline. The CDR3 loop spans 15 amino acids. CDR3 coding DNA: TGTGCCAGCTCAGATCGAACAGGTGGGGACACTGAAGCTTTCTTT. It is translated as CASSDRTGGDTEAFF.

V usage is TRBV6-2 or TRBV6-3 and J usage is TRBJ1-2; D is ambiguous. The CDR3 totals 13 residues. The germline CDR1 and CDR2 sequences are MNHEY and SVGEGT. V was cut by 0 bases and J by 0 bases, with 2 bases left in between. CDR3 sequence reads: CASSYSTNYGYTF. CDR3 sequence (DNA): TGTGCCAGCAGTTACTCTACTAACTATGGCTACACCTTC.

This chain connects TRBV30 to TRBJ2-3; a weak D match, TRBD1 (5 bases). Trimming left V 2 bases short and J 2 bases short, with 8 bases between. Germline loops: CDR1 GTSNPN, CDR2 SVGIG (reference sequence). The CDR3 sequence is 13 residues long. The CDR3 loop is CAWSQGDTDTQYF. For the CDR3, the DNA is TGTGCCTGGAGTCAAGGGGACACAGATACGCAGTATTTT.

This chain connects TRBV18 to TRBJ1-1; 7 positions match TRBD1. The CDR3 length is 16 residues. The V segment lost 3 bases and the J segment 0 bases; nucleotides outside the gene matches: 7. Germline V gene sequence: CDR1 KGHSH, CDR2 LQKENI. The CDR3 coding sequence is TGTGCCAGCTCACCCGGGTGGGACAGCCTGAACACTGAAGCTTTCTTT. Translating gives CASSPGWDSLNTEAFF.

The chain joins TRBV19 to TRBJ2-2; 7 nucleotides line up with TRBD1. CDR1 is LNHDA, CDR2 SQIVND, per germline (reference sequence). The CDR3 runs to 14 residues. The V segment lost 8 bases and the J segment 0 bases; nucleotides outside the gene matches: 3. The CDR3 loop reads CASLDRANTGELFF. The CDR3 nucleotides read TGTGCCAGTTTAGACAGGGCGAACACCGGGGAGCTGTTTTTT.

The rearrangement joins TRBV10-2 to TRBJ1-3, with D possibly TRBD1 on 6 matching bases. From germline, CDR1 is WSHSY and CDR2 SAAADI. This CDR3 has 12 amino acids. V was pared by 3 bases and J by 13 bases, with 13 bases between. The CDR3 region is CASSERGRGIYF. CDR3 in DNA: TGCGCCAGCAGTGAACGAGGAAGGGGGATATATTTT.

The chain couples TRBV24-1 to TRBJ2-1; 13 bases align to TRBD2. The V gene end was trimmed by 8 bases and the J gene end by 4 bases; junction bases not matched to a gene: 7. The CDR3 sequence is 16 residues long. The germline gives CDR1 KGHDR, CDR2 SFDVKD. The CDR3 loop reads CATKGLAGEDYNEQFF. In DNA, the CDR3 is TGTGCCACCAAAGGACTAGCGGGGGAGGATTACAATGAGCAGTTCTTC.

The CDR3 nucleotides read TGTGCCAGCAGCTTATTCGGAGCGGGGGGGCCCAACATTCAGTACTTC. As protein: CASSLFGAGGPNIQYF. The J gene is TRBJ2-4, the V gene TRBV7-2; TRBD2 matches at 10 bases. CDR3 length: 16 amino acids. Trimming at V came to 2 bases and at J to 7 bases, leaving 8 bases not matched to a gene. Per germline, CDR1 SGHTA and CDR2 FQGNSA.

This rearrangement joins TRBV6-1 to TRBJ2-7; 9 positions agree with TRBD1. The CDR3 has 17 amino acids. The germline V gene encodes CDR1 MNHNS and CDR2 SASEGT. Trimming took 1 base from V and 3 from J; bases not matched to a gene: 10. The CDR3 DNA reads as TGTGCCAGCAGTGAAGAATTTTATGGGGACAGGGTCTACGAGCAGTACTTC. It translates to CASSEEFYGDRVYEQYF.

V is TRBV21-1 and J is TRBJ1-4; TRBD1, the table's D call, was not compared with the DNA. TRBV21-1 is reported as a pseudogene. The CDR3 extends over 19 amino acids. The CDR3 here is CASSKGVGQGVFTNEKLFF. The CDR3 DNA reads as TGTGCCAGCAGCAAAGGGGTCGGACAGGGTGTTTTTACTAATGAAAAACTGTTTTTT.

The rearrangement links TRBV9 to TRBJ1-2; 9 bases align to TRBD1. Germline lookup yields CDR1 SGDLS and CDR2 YYNGEE. This CDR3 has 15 residues. Losses at the gene ends were 0 bases for V and 6 bases for J; bases not matched to a gene: 6. For the CDR3, the DNA is TGTGCCAGCAGCGTAGAGGGACAGGGAATTGATGGCTACACCTTC. It yields the protein CASSVEGQGIDGYTF.

This clone appeared a few times. V usage is TRBV12-3 or TRBV12-4 and J usage is TRBJ2-7; TRBD1 matches 7 bases. The CDR3 loop spans 12 amino acids. The V segment lost 5 bases and the J segment 9 bases; nucleotides outside the gene matches: 7. In nucleotides, the CDR3 is TGTGCCAGCAGTCAACAGGGGAATGGGCAGTACTTC. Protein sequence: CASSQQGNGQYF.

The chain joins TRBV3-1 (or the pseudogene TRBV3-2) to TRBJ1-1, with 7 positions matching TRBD1. The V segment lost 5 bases and the J segment 10 bases; nucleotides outside the gene matches: 4. The length of the CDR3 is 11 residues. Germline V lookup: CDR1 LGHDT, CDR2 YNNKEL (reference sequence). CDR3 region: CASSFDRVAFF. CDR3 DNA: TGTGCCAGCAGCTTCGACAGGGTAGCTTTCTTT.

The CDR3 region is CAWSDFYRGRQPQHF. The DNA for the CDR3 is TGTGCCTGGAGTGACTTCTACAGGGGGAGGCAGCCCCAGCATTTT. The gene calls are TRBV30 and TRBJ1-5, with 8 bases lining up with TRBD1. CDR1 and CDR2 from the germline V gene are GTSNPN and SVGIG (reference sequence). J lost 7 bases, V lost 1 base, and 9 bases had no gene match. The CDR3 is 15 amino acids.

The V call is TRBV6-5, the J call TRBJ2-7, with 8 bases lining up with TRBD2. Germline lookup yields CDR1 MNHEY and CDR2 SVGAGI. Trimming removed 7 bases from V and 9 bases from J; junction bases left unmatched: 11. The CDR3 has 13 residues. The CDR3 DNA reads as TGTGCCAGCACTCCGGGGGTCCGGGAGGGGCAGTACTTC. This codes for CASTPGVREGQYF.

The chain uses TRBV5-1 and TRBJ2-1, with 8 bases identical to TRBD2. CDR3 size: 15 residues. CDR1 is SGHRS and CDR2 is YFSETQ in the germline V gene. V lost 0 bases to trimming and J lost 6 bases; unmatched junction nucleotides: 5. The DNA of the CDR3 is TGCGCCAGCAGCTTGGGGCTAGCGGGTGCCAATGAGCAGTTCTTC. Translating gives CASSLGLAGANEQFF.

V is TRBV27 and J is TRBJ2-2; 8 bases agree with TRBD1. The CDR3 loop spans 17 amino acids. The germline V gene has CDR1 MNHEY and CDR2 SMNVEV (reference sequence). V shed 2 bases and J 3 bases; nucleotides not matched to a gene: 8. In DNA form, the CDR3 reads TGTGCCAGCAGTTTACCCAGGACAGGGATCGACACCGGGGAGCTGTTTTTT. Protein product: CASSLPRTGIDTGELFF.

The J gene is TRBJ1-5, the V gene TRBV5-8, with D tentatively TRBD1 (6 bases). Germline values: CDR1 SGHTS, CDR2 YDEGEE. The CDR3 runs to 16 residues. Trimming removed 3 bases from V and 0 bases from J, with 13 bases in between. CDR3 loop: CASSSNRVSSNQPQHF. The CDR3 region has the DNA TGTGCCAGCAGCTCTAACAGGGTCAGTAGCAATCAGCCCCAGCATTTT.

This chain connects TRBV28 to TRBJ2-7, with 12 bases lining up with TRBD1. The germline CDR1 and CDR2 sequences are MDHEN and SYDVKM. The ends lost 5 bases at V and 5 bases at J; junction bases unmatched: 7. The CDR3 runs 15 residues. CDR3 nucleotide sequence: TGTGCCAGCAGTCGCCCGGGACAGGGGGCCCACGAGCAGTACTTC. This translates into CASSRPGQGAHEQYF.

The chain combines TRBV19 with TRBJ1-1; D is uncertain. V was cut by 0 bases and J by 5 bases, with 16 bases left in between. CDR1 is LNHDA, CDR2 SQIVND, per germline (reference sequence). The CDR3 runs 16 residues. Here the CDR3 reads CASSIDHPIKRTEAFF. The CDR3 nucleotides read TGTGCCAGTAGTATAGATCACCCGATTAAGCGGACTGAAGCTTTCTTT.

J is TRBJ1-5 and V is TRBV4-3; D is possibly TRBD1 (6 bases). Per the germline V gene, CDR1 is LGHNA and CDR2 is YSLEER. The CDR3 totals 15 residues. The V and J ends lost 3 bases and 6 bases respectively, with 15 bases between them. This CDR3 reads CASSHETGNGQPQHF. The CDR3 DNA sequence: TGCGCCAGCAGCCATGAGACAGGTAATGGTCAGCCCCAGCATTTT.

J is TRBJ1-1 and V is TRBV27; perhaps TRBD1 as D (6 bases). From germline, CDR1 is MNHEY and CDR2 SMNVEV (reference sequence). The germline V and J ends were trimmed by 6 bases and 1 base, with 15 bases remaining between them. This CDR3 spans 15 amino acids. The chain's CDR3 is CASRVLGQKNTEAFF. The CDR3 DNA reads TGTGCCAGCAGGGTCCTAGGACAGAAGAACACTGAAGCTTTCTTT.

The V call is TRBV7-9, the J call TRBJ1-1, with D unresolved. The CDR3 is made up of 15 amino acids. The V gene lost 1 base and the J gene lost 4 bases, with 13 bases spanning the gap. Germline CDR1 SEHNR, CDR2 FQNEAQ (reference sequence). The CDR3 protein is CASSLVLGEGTEAFF. CDR3 in DNA: TGTGCCAGCAGCTTAGTCTTGGGTGAGGGCACTGAAGCTTTCTTT.

The V and J genes are TRBV7-9 and TRBJ2-7; D is perhaps TRBD1 (6 bases). The germline V gene has CDR1 SEHNR and CDR2 FQNEAQ (reference sequence). CDR3 length: 16 amino acids. Trimming shortened V by 4 bases and J by 1 base, and 17 bases separated the two germline ends. The CDR3 region is CASSYSSGTISYEQYF. The CDR3 DNA follows: TGTGCCAGCAGCTATTCTTCCGGGACAATTTCCTACGAGCAGTACTTC.

V is TRBV7-9 and J is TRBJ2-3, with D perhaps matching TRBD1 (6 bases). Trimming shortened V by 8 bases and J by 1 base, and 13 bases separated the two germline ends. The CDR3 has 14 amino acids. From germline, CDR1 is SEHNR and CDR2 FQNEAQ (reference sequence). CDR3 DNA: TGTGCCAGCCTTGGGAACAGGGGCACAGATACGCAGTATTTT. It yields the protein CASLGNRGTDTQYF.

The rearrangement uses TRBV7-3 and TRBJ2-7; 7 bases map to TRBD2. The length of the CDR3 is 12 residues. With V trimmed by 9 bases and J by 6 bases, 8 bases remained unmatched. Germline CDR1 and CDR2: SGHTA and FQGTGA. The CDR3 spells CARGSGGSEQYF. CDR3 nucleotide sequence: TGTGCCAGGGGTAGTGGCGGGAGCGAGCAGTACTTC.